This T cell receptor beta chain was sequenced in a study of blood T cell repertoires in COVID-19. Study-wide background: PBMCs, B-cell-depleted T cells, or T cells provided the cDNA or gDNA that made up the material.

This clone was seen only once. TCRdb keeps only in-frame clones here, not all; method: immunoSEQ multiplex PCR. Here the sample spans around 330,000 clones, 88% being singletons. Sequenced: peripheral blood. The sequence was collected from a woman between 45 and 60 years old with active or convalescent COVID-19.

The CDR3, as DNA: TGTGCCAGCAGCCAACCCTCGAGTTACTTCTCCTACAATGAGCAGTTCTTC. Translating gives CASSQPSSYFSYNEQFF. This chain links TRBV3-1 (or the pseudogene TRBV3-2) with TRBJ2-1; no clear D. The CDR3 consists of 17 residues. CDR1 LGHDT and CDR2 YNNKEL come from the germline V gene (reference sequence). V was shortened by 2 bases and J by 0 bases, with 14 bases between the two germline ends.